This record covers a single T cell receptor beta chain. Its specific antigen is unknown. Nothing much larger sits one base from this clone, and base qualities are not available. This sample is drawn from a study of blood T cell repertoires in COVID-19 (dated by TCRdb to the early 2020s). Study-level background: The collaborator samples originated in the United States, Italy and Spain and spanned the acute and convalescent phases of COVID-19. Subjects who had been exposed to COVID-19, were actively infected with it, or had recovered from it provided the deeply sampled blood TCRbeta repertoires that made up the dataset. A de-identified subject ID, COVID-19 status, age in years and sex were almost always included in the sample metadata. The material from the prospective study consisted of cDNA or gDNA derived from T cells, B-cell-depleted T cells, or PBMCs. HLA class I and class II types, where available, came from metadata supplied by the sample provider rather than from assay-based typing. The repertoires were made available in a free public database intended to serve as a resource for research on the immune response to SARS-CoV-2. The samples were drawn from two sources: the first 160 participants of the ongoing ImmuneRACE study, and 1,254 subjects contributed by 6 global collaborators.

Participants in the prospective study were enrolled through a virtual design, were aged roughly 18 to 95 years, and lived in approximately 24 United States geographic areas. In the prospective study, cohorts were assigned on the basis of participant-reported clinical history obtained from a screening survey and a study questionnaire. Exposed participants had been in contact with someone with a PCR-confirmed or clinician-diagnosed COVID-19 case within 2 weeks of study entry. Mobile phlebotomists in the prospective study collected whole blood, serum and a nasopharyngeal or oropharyngeal swab from every participant. Participants in the prospective study had the option to provide additional blood draws and questionnaires over a roughly 2-month period. Prospective study blood samples were shipped either frozen or at room temperature before DNA extraction. What the authors observed across the whole study: The amount of clinical and demographic metadata varied by source and participant and was provided uncurated.

TCRbeta CDR3 regions were amplified from genomic DNA using the immunoSEQ Assay, a bias-controlled multiplex PCR. The published analysis was carried out like this. The number of nucleated cells in each sample was estimated from the amplification of reference gene primers within the assay. To quantify the absolute abundance of each unique TCRbeta CDR3 rearrangement, sequence reads were collapsed and filtered. Productive Simpson clonality was computed per sample as the square root of Simpson's diversity index over productive rearrangements. TCRdb took over this immuneACCESS table, retaining in-frame rearrangements with V and J assigned. Such tables are incomplete; in checked studies, under half of the missing clones stem from an unresolved V gene, and the remainder is unexplained. V, J and clone size were drawn from that table, and D and trimming were deduced from the DNA. The sample data list about 270,000 clones, and approximately 89% of these were observed just once. Jointly, the top ten make up around 2.8% of the sample.

This clonotype was obtained from a man aged 35-49 years who had been exposed to COVID-19. The sample consisted of PBMCs or T cells enriched from blood (not recorded which).

The DNA is as follows: TGTGCCAGCAGCCCACCGGGACAAGGAAACACCATATATTTT. It translates as CASSPPGQGNTIYF. In this chain, TRBV5-6 is recombined with TRBJ1-3; possibly the D gene is TRBD1, per 6 matching bases. V drops 4 bases and J drops 4 bases, leaving 12 bases in between. The CDR1 and CDR2 encoded by the germline V gene are SGHDT and YYEEEE. Counted from cysteine to phenylalanine, this CDR3 has 14 amino acids. Of the read, only the CDR3 DNA is kept; its 42 bases are in frame from base 1.